This T cell receptor (beta chain) was obtained from a study of blood T cell repertoires in COVID-19. Study overall: Sites in the United States, Italy and Spain provided acute and convalescent COVID-19 samples. T cells, B-cell-depleted T cells, or PBMCs provided the cDNA or gDNA that served as material.

Clones were sequenced by immunoSEQ multiplex PCR, and TCRdb holds only the in-frame ones, with some missing. The repertoire holds about 110,000 clones, 80% to 90% seen once, with about 2.2% in the top ten. V lost 3 bases to trimming and J lost 5 bases, with 8 bases between them. The CDR3 has 12 amino acids. The germline V gene encodes CDR1 LNHDA and CDR2 SQIVND (reference sequence). Material: peripheral blood. The rearrangement uses TRBV19 and TRBJ2-7; D is perhaps TRBD2 (6 bases). This clonotype originated in a human donor in a cohort sampled during active COVID-19. CDR3 residues: CASSISGDEQYF. The CDR3 DNA follows: TGTGCCAGTAGTATTTCGGGGGACGAGCAGTACTTC.